Listed below are T cell receptor beta chains from one sample, sequenced in a study of low-dose radiotherapy and immunotherapy resistance in tumors. TCRdb re-called the reads through MiXCR, storing one row per CDR3 protein. The top ten hold approximately 5.7% of the sample, which has 55,000 to 70,000 distinct CDR3 sequences, approximately 25% seen once. This material consisted of PBMCs, taken before treatment. These receptors originate from a male donor with prostate cancer. The CDR3 runs from the conserved cysteine through the conserved F or W. A D gene is named only where the DNA matches it firmly. Size is stated for part of the rows, as once, few or many counts, or as a class when the clone is expanded.

>TRBV5-1|many|TRBJ2-2|-
TGCGCCAGCAGCTTGGCCCTGGGTAGTAGCACCGGGGAGCTGTTTTTT
CASSLALGSSTGELFF
>TRBV29-1|once|TRBJ2-7|-
TGCAGCGTTGACGGAGTAGGAGCGGACTACGAGCAGTACTTC
CSVDGVGADYEQYF
>TRBV6-6|many|TRBJ1-3|TRBD1
TGTGCCAGCAGTTACTCGGAGACAGGGGGTACCACCATATATTTT
CASSYSETGGTTIYF
>TRBV19|many|TRBJ2-3|-
TGTGCCAGTAGTCCCGGGAGCCACACAGATACGCAGTATTTT
CASSPGSHTDTQYF
>TRBV19|many|TRBJ1-6|TRBD1
TGTGCCAGTAGTATATTTGGGACAGGAAGGCGATCACCCCTCCACTTT
CASSIFGTGRRSPLHF
>TRBV6-2/TRBV6-3|many|TRBJ2-2|TRBD2
TGTGCCAGCAGTAGAAGCGGGGCCGGGGAGCTGTTTTTT
CASSRSGAGELFF
>TRBV20-1|once|TRBJ1-2|TRBD1
TGCAGTCCTCCGGGACAGGGTGTGGTTGGCTACACCTTC
CSPPGQGVVGYTF
>TRBV5-1|many|TRBJ2-5|TRBD2
TGCGCCAGCAGCTTGGGGCCTAGCGGGACCCAAGAGACCCAGTACTTC
CASSLGPSGTQETQYF
>TRBV5-6|-|TRBJ2-7|TRBD2
TGTGCCAGCAGCTTCGATTCAAGCGGGAGCTACGAGCAGTACTTC
CASSFDSSGSYEQYF
>TRBV2|many|TRBJ2-2|-
TGTGCCAGCAGTGGTACTCATCTAAACACCGGGGAGCTGTTTTTT
CASSGTHLNTGELFF
>TRBV29-1|-|TRBJ2-1|TRBD1
TGCAGCGTGGGAGACAGGGGGCGTACTGACAATGAGCAGTTCTTC
CSVGDRGRTDNEQFF
>TRBV10-1|many|TRBJ2-1|TRBD1
TGCGCCAGCAGTGATTCAGGGGGCACCTACAATGAGCAGTTCTTC
CASSDSGGTYNEQFF
>TRBV12-3/TRBV12-4|many|TRBJ2-2|-
TGTGCGACCTGCGGCAGCGCGAACACCGGGGAGCTGTTTTTT
CATCGSANTGELFF
>TRBV20-1|many|TRBJ1-1|TRBD1
TGCAGTGTATCCCCCCCGGGACAGATTATGAACACTGAAGCTTTCTTT
CSVSPPGQIMNTEAFF
>TRBV20-1|many|TRBJ2-3|TRBD2
TGCAGTGCTCGATTTAGGGAGCGGGAGGGCTCCTTCTTT
CSARFREREGSFF
>TRBV2|once|TRBJ2-3|-
TGTGCCAGCAGTGAAGTTTCAGATACGCAGTATTTT
CASSEVSDTQYF
>TRBV29-1|many|TRBJ2-1|TRBD2
TGCAGCGCTGGCAGGACTAGCGATTACAATGAGCAGTTCTTC
CSAGRTSDYNEQFF
>TRBV6-2/TRBV6-3|many|TRBJ2-7|-
TGTGCCAGCAGTCGAGGGTCCTACGAGCAGTACTTC
CASSRGSYEQYF
>TRBV20-1|few|TRBJ1-2|-
TGCAGTGCTACCTCCCCCGGGGTTGGGGCCGGCTATGGCTACACCTTC
CSATSPGVGAGYGYTF
>TRBV6-2/TRBV6-3|many|TRBJ1-1|TRBD1
TGTGCCAGCACCCCGAACAGGGGGAACACTGAAGCTTTCTTT
CASTPNRGNTEAFF
>TRBV7-6|many|TRBJ2-7|-
TGTGCCAGCAGCTTAGCGCCGAGCTCCTACGAGCAGTACTTC
CASSLAPSSYEQYF
>TRBV6-2/TRBV6-3|many|TRBJ2-5|TRBD1
TGTGCCAGCAGCCATGGGACTTGGACAGGGGACGGGTGGGCTCTACAAGAGACCCAGTACTTC
CASSHGTWTGDGWALQETQYF
>TRBV12-3/TRBV12-4|many|TRBJ2-3|TRBD2
TGTGCCAGCAGGCCCCTAGCGGGAGCAGATACGCAGTATTTT
CASRPLAGADTQYF
>TRBV3-1|-|TRBJ2-3|TRBD1
TGTGCCAGCAGCCACAGACACAGGGGGCCTGGAGATACGCAGTATTTT
CASSHRHRGPGDTQYF
>TRBV6-2/TRBV6-3|-|TRBJ2-1|TRBD2
TGTGCCAGCAGTGTCTCTTTCGGCGGGGGGTGGGATGAGCAGTTCTTC
CASSVSFGGGWDEQFF
>TRBV6-2/TRBV6-3|-|TRBJ2-7|-
TGTGCCAGCAGTTCACAGGGTTCCTACGAGCAGTACTTC
CASSSQGSYEQYF
>TRBV7-6|many|TRBJ1-1|-
TGTGCCAGCAGCCACAGGGAGAACACTGAAGCTTTCTTT
CASSHRENTEAFF
>TRBV4-3|many|TRBJ1-2|-
TGCGCCAGCAGCCAAGATTTGAGGGGCGCAGGTCAGGGCTACACCTTC
CASSQDLRGAGQGYTF
>TRBV6-1|-|TRBJ2-2|-
TGTGCCAGCAGTGAAGCGGGGGGTACCGGGGAGCTGTTTTTT
CASSEAGGTGELFF
>TRBV7-2|many|TRBJ1-4|TRBD1
TGTGCCAGCAGCTCCCCCCAGGGGGCGAGGGAAAAACTGTTTTTT
CASSSPQGAREKLFF
>TRBV20-1|-|TRBJ1-5|-
TGCAGTGCTAGAGATGCGTCCGGGAATCAGCCCCAGCATTTT
CSARDASGNQPQHF
>TRBV6-1|many|TRBJ2-7|-
TGCGCCAGTTCGAACTCCTACGAGCAGTACTTC
CASSNSYEQYF
>TRBV4-1|many|TRBJ1-6|-
TGCGCCAGCAGCGAATCCCTAGGGAGCTCCTATAATTCACCCCTCCACTTT
CASSESLGSSYNSPLHF